The TCR beta chain described here comes from a study of shared clonotypes between healthy human individuals. Looking at the study overall: Researchers assigned three CD4 naive, three CD4 memory, two CD8 naive and one CD8 memory plate to each donor.

Study-wide findings and caveats: The generation probabilities recorded for non-shared clonotypes fell below those of clonotypes shared by all four donors.

How the authors handled the data: Junction-only sequences without quality scores were provided by ImmunoSEQ, so filtering was different. Data came from immunoSEQ multiplex PCR; TCRdb stores just in-frame clones and leaves some out. D and trimming come from the DNA, and the V and J calls and clone size come from that table. The table records around 560,000 clones, around 95% of them present only once. CD8 cells classed as naive were CD45RO-negative and positively selected for CCR7, excluding terminally differentiated effector memory CD45RA+ cells. With respect to this clone: Its antigen remains unidentified.

V was pared by 4 bases and J by 3 bases, with 10 bases between. CDR3 size: 13 residues. CDR1 is MNHEY, CDR2 SMNVEV, per germline (reference sequence). The chain is built from TRBV27 and TRBJ2-7; possibly TRBD2 for D (6 bases). This TCR derives from a woman aged 25 to 39 in good health. Sequences were obtained from naive CD8+ T cells sorted from blood. CDR3 amino acids: CASSSSGHYEQYF. In DNA, the CDR3 is TGTGCCAGCAGTTCGAGCGGGCACTACGAGCAGTACTTC.